The 25 T cell receptor beta chains reported below all come from one sample, sequenced in a study of blood T cell repertoires in COVID-19. The repertoire was sequenced with immunoSEQ multiplex PCR; TCRdb's copy has only in-frame clones and lacks some. The sample records 170,000 or so clones, approximately 89% being singletons. Source material: PBMCs or T cells enriched from blood (not recorded which). The source of these receptors is a man aged 35 to 55 who had recovered from COVID-19.

The chain recombines TRBV9 with TRBJ1-2, with 8 bases aligning to TRBD1. V dropped 4 bases and J dropped 6; count of bases not matched to a gene: 2. The CDR3 is 12 residues long. Germline V gives CDR1 SGDLS, CDR2 YYNGEE. The CDR3 nucleotides read TGTGCCAGCAGCTTGGGACAGGATGGCTACACCTTC. Its protein is CASSLGQDGYTF. Combining the CDR3 with reference TRBV9 and TRBJ1-2 gives the whole variable domain DSGVTQTPKHLITATGQRVTLRCSPRSGDLSVYWYQQSLDQGLQFLIQYYNGEERAKGNILERFSAQQFPDLHSELNLSSLELGDSALYFCASSLGQDGYTFGSGTRLTVV.

The chain has TRBV19 and TRBJ2-6; D gene ambiguous. V was shortened by 2 bases and J by 0 bases, with 2 bases between the two germline ends. CDR1 and CDR2 from the germline V gene are LNHDA and SQIVND (reference sequence). The CDR3 sequence is 14 residues long. In nucleotides, the CDR3 is TGTGCCAGTAGTATACTCTCTGGGGCCAACGTCCTGACTTTC. The encoded protein is CASSILSGANVLTF.

The rearrangement joins TRBV28 to TRBJ2-1; TRBD2 matches at 9 bases. The length of the CDR3 is 16 residues. CDR1 and CDR2 from the germline V gene are MDHEN and SYDVKM. V was clipped by 5 bases and J by 4 bases; unmatched bases: 9. The chain's CDR3 is CASSLGGGGLYNEQFF. The CDR3 DNA follows: TGTGCCAGCAGTCTTGGCGGGGGGGGCCTTTACAATGAGCAGTTCTTC. Full variable domain (outside the CDR3, taken from reference TRBV28 and TRBJ2-1): DVKVTQSSRYLVKRTGEKVFLECVQDMDHENMFWYRQDPGLGLRLIYFSYDVKMKEKGDIPEGYSVSREKKERFSLILESASTNQTSMYLCASSLGGGGLYNEQFFGPGTRLTVL.

The V gene is TRBV7-8, the J gene TRBJ2-3, with 9 bases matching TRBD2. The V gene's germline CDR1 is SGHVS and CDR2 FQNEAQ. CDR3 length: 16 amino acids. The junction had 4 bases not matched to a gene; V was cut back by 1 base and J by 2 bases. In DNA form, the CDR3 reads TGTGCCAGCAGCTTAGTGACTAGCGGTTACACAGATACGCAGTATTTT. Its translation is CASSLVTSGYTDTQYF. The entire variable domain, with the rest obtained from reference TRBV7-8 and TRBJ2-3, is as follows: GAGVSQSPRYKVAKRGQDVALRCDPISGHVSLFWYQQALGQGPEFLTYFQNEAQLDKSGLPSDRFFAERPEGSVSTLKIQRTQQEDSAVYLCASSLVTSGYTDTQYFGPGTRLTVL.

This chain connects TRBV6-1 to TRBJ1-1, with D perhaps TRBD1 (6 bases). Trimming removed 3 bases from V and 1 base from J, with 12 bases in between. CDR3 size: 15 residues. Germline V lookup: CDR1 MNHNS, CDR2 SASEGT. The CDR3 DNA reads TGTGCCAGCAGTGACCCCGCAGGGGCGAACACTGAAGCTTTCTTT. As protein: CASSDPAGANTEAFF.

CDR3 in amino acids: CASGLYGGETQYF. The CDR3 region has the DNA TGTGCTAGTGGTTTGTACGGGGGAGAGACCCAGTACTTC. The chain couples TRBV12-5 to TRBJ2-5; maybe TRBD2 (6 bases). The ends were cut back, 2 bases at V and 4 bases at J, with 8 bases in the middle. The CDR3 runs to 13 residues. Looked up from germline, CDR1 is LGHNT and CDR2 is FRNRAP.

The J gene is TRBJ2-1, the V gene TRBV5-4; D is possibly TRBD1 (5 bases). Germline CDR1 and CDR2: SGHNT and YYREEE (reference sequence). The CDR3 sequence is 14 residues long. V shed 2 bases and J shed 7 bases, with 13 bases lying between them. CDR3 DNA sequence: TGTGCCAGCAGCTTCTCAGGGCAGCTTAATGAGCAGTTCTTC. It is translated as CASSFSGQLNEQFF.

This rearrangement joins TRBV7-8 to TRBJ1-2; possible D gene TRBD1, 5 bases. The CDR3 is made up of 15 amino acids. CDR1 and CDR2 (germline): SGHVS, FQNEAQ. Trimming took 4 bases from V and 5 from J, leaving 17 bases between them. The CDR3 loop is CASSSTHPGGYGYTF. The CDR3 DNA sequence: TGTGCCAGCAGCTCAACCCACCCGGGGGGGTATGGCTACACCTTC. Using reference TRBV7-8 and TRBJ1-2 for the parts outside the CDR3, the full variable domain is GAGVSQSPRYKVAKRGQDVALRCDPISGHVSLFWYQQALGQGPEFLTYFQNEAQLDKSGLPSDRFFAERPEGSVSTLKIQRTQQEDSAVYLCASSSTHPGGYGYTFGSGTRLTVV.

The chain couples TRBV10-2 to TRBJ1-5; a possible D gene is TRBD1 (5 bases). Per the germline V gene, CDR1 is WSHSY and CDR2 is SAAADI. Trimming shortened V by 1 base and J by 2 bases, and 12 bases separated the two germline ends. CDR3 length: 16 amino acids. This CDR3 is CASSELEGTRNQPQHF. Written as DNA, the CDR3 is TGCGCCAGCAGTGAGTTGGAGGGGACTCGCAATCAGCCCCAGCATTTT.

This rearrangement joins TRBV28 to TRBJ1-1, with a weak D call TRBD1 (5 bases). Germline loops: CDR1 MDHEN, CDR2 SYDVKM. V was pared by 6 bases and J by 11 bases, with 16 bases between. This CDR3 comprises 12 residues. The CDR3 nucleotides are TGTGCCAGCAGCCCACAGGCCACTGGGGCTTTCTTT. Translating gives CASSPQATGAFF. Filled out from reference TRBV28 and TRBJ1-1, the complete variable domain reads DVKVTQSSRYLVKRTGEKVFLECVQDMDHENMFWYRQDPGLGLRLIYFSYDVKMKEKGDIPEGYSVSREKKERFSLILESASTNQTSMYLCASSPQATGAFFGQGTRLTVV.

The genes are TRBV30 and TRBJ1-5; D is uncertain. This CDR3 is 15 amino acids long. V dropped 5 bases and J dropped 6 bases, with 20 bases sitting between them. Germline CDR1 reads GTSNPN; CDR2 reads SVGIG (reference sequence). The CDR3 spells CAWFPRIESGQPQHF. Written as DNA, the CDR3 is TGTGCCTGGTTTCCCCGTATCGAGTCTGGTCAGCCCCAGCATTTT. The full variable domain, its missing parts supplied by reference TRBV30 and TRBJ1-5, is SQTIHQWPATLVQPVGSPLSLECTVEGTSNPNLYWYRQAAGRGLQLLFYSVGIGQISSEVPQNLSASRPQDRQFILSSKKLLLSDSGFYLCAWFPRIESGQPQHFGDGTRLSIL.

In its sample, this clone was seen once. V usage is TRBV10-3 and J usage is TRBJ2-1; 9 bases align to TRBD2. From germline, CDR1 is ENHRY and CDR2 SYGVKD. V shed 3 bases, J shed 8 bases, and the junction held 8 bases outside the gene matches. CDR3 length: 15 amino acids. The CDR3, as DNA: TGTGCCATCAGTGACCCTGGACTAGCGAACGATGAGCAGTTCTTC. Encoded protein: CAISDPGLANDEQFF.

The CDR3 DNA reads TGTGCCAGCAGTTACCAGGGATCCCCATACGAGCAGTACTTC. Translated: CASSYQGSPYEQYF. The chain is built from TRBV6-5 and TRBJ2-7; TRBD1 is a possible D gene (5 bases). The germline V gene encodes CDR1 MNHEY and CDR2 SVGAGI. V lost 2 bases and J lost 4, with 12 bases in between. This CDR3 is built from 14 residues.

The rearrangement links TRBV5-5 to TRBJ1-1, with D possibly TRBD1 on 6 matching bases. The CDR3 runs to 15 residues. The V end lost 1 base, the J end lost 4 bases, and 14 bases lay between the germline ends. From germline, CDR1 is SGHKS and CDR2 YYEKEE (reference sequence). The CDR3 is CASSLWGGIGTEAFF. The CDR3 nucleotides are TGTGCCAGCAGCTTGTGGGGGGGCATCGGCACTGAAGCTTTCTTT.

This clone was observed a handful of times. The chain carries TRBV5-1 and TRBJ1-1; 9 bases are a match to TRBD1. This CDR3 comprises 14 residues. J gave up 8 bases and V 4 bases, and 9 bases lay outside the gene matches. CDR1 SGHRS and CDR2 YFSETQ come from the germline V gene. The CDR3 is CASSAGTGNKEAFF. Here the CDR3 DNA reads TGCGCCAGCAGCGCGGGGACAGGGAACAAAGAAGCTTTCTTT.

This chain's CDR3 is CASSLGSGMNTEAFF. The CDR3 DNA is TGCGCCAGCAGCTTGGGTTCAGGCATGAACACTGAAGCTTTCTTT. The genes are TRBV5-1 and TRBJ1-1; no clear D gene. V lost 0 bases, J lost 0 bases, and 9 bases lay in between. The germline gives CDR1 SGHRS, CDR2 YFSETQ. This CDR3 is built from 15 residues.

This chain joins TRBV30 and TRBJ2-5, with a weak D call TRBD2 (5 bases). The V gene's germline CDR1 is GTSNPN and CDR2 SVGIG (reference sequence). This CDR3 region has 13 residues. Trimming removed 1 base from V and 2 bases from J, with 8 bases in between. The CDR3 reads CAWSAGRQETQYF. The DNA of the CDR3 is TGTGCCTGGAGTGCGGGAAGACAAGAGACCCAGTACTTC.

V and J are TRBV7-9 and TRBJ1-1; D gene ambiguous. The CDR3 has 13 amino acids. Per germline, CDR1 SEHNR and CDR2 FQNEAQ (reference sequence). The V and J ends lost 1 base and 5 bases respectively, with 8 bases between them. The CDR3 sequence is CASSLEFQTEAFF. The CDR3 DNA is TGTGCCAGCAGCTTAGAGTTCCAGACTGAAGCTTTCTTT.

The genes are TRBV6-5 and TRBJ1-2; possible D gene TRBD1, 5 bases. Germline-derived CDR1 and CDR2 are MNHEY and SVGAGI. Trimming took 7 bases from V and 8 from J, leaving 14 bases between them. This CDR3 spans 12 amino acids. The CDR3 bases are TGTGCCAGCACTCGGGGGGGTTGGGGCTACACCTTC. Protein: CASTRGGWGYTF.

This clone was counted a single time. CDR3 sequence: CASSQEGGIAWFNEQYF. CDR3 nucleotide sequence: TGTGCCAGCAGCCAAGAGGGGGGAATTGCGTGGTTTAACGAGCAGTACTTC. V is TRBV4-2 and J is TRBJ2-7, with a possible D match to TRBD2 (6 bases). V was trimmed by 0 bases and J by 5 bases, leaving 20 bases between them. This CDR3 region has 17 residues. The V gene's germline CDR1 is LGHNA and CDR2 YNFKEQ.

The rearrangement links TRBV2 to TRBJ1-2; D is possibly TRBD1 (5 bases). The germline V and J ends were trimmed by 1 base and 1 base, with 10 bases remaining between them. CDR1 is SNHLY and CDR2 is FYNNEI in the germline V gene. The CDR3 totals 15 residues. The CDR3 bases are TGTGCCAGCAGTGAAGATGACAGTTTTAACTATGGCTACACCTTC. It specifies CASSEDDSFNYGYTF.

The chain combines TRBV3-1 (or the pseudogene TRBV3-2) with TRBJ1-1; perhaps TRBD1 as D (6 bases). CDR3 size: 14 residues. V was pared by 3 bases and J by 1 base, with 9 bases between. Germline V gives CDR1 LGHDT, CDR2 YNNKEL (reference sequence). The CDR3 DNA sequence: TGTGCCAGCAGCCACGGGGGGGCGAACACTGAAGCTTTCTTT. Encoded protein: CASSHGGANTEAFF.

This chain uses TRBV2 with TRBJ1-5, with TRBD1 matching 8 bases. V shed 6 bases and J 7 bases; nucleotides not matched to a gene: 8. This CDR3 spans 14 amino acids. The germline V gene has CDR1 SNHLY and CDR2 FYNNEI. CDR3 region: CASRIDRGEQPQHF. The CDR3 bases are TGTGCCAGCAGAATCGACAGGGGAGAACAGCCCCAGCATTTT.

This sequence joins TRBV27 and TRBJ2-7; 9 bases are a match to TRBD2. Germline V gene data show CDR1 as MNHEY and CDR2 as SMNVEV (reference sequence). Losses at the gene ends were 11 bases for V and 0 bases for J; bases not matched to a gene: 14. The CDR3 has 16 residues. In DNA form, the CDR3 reads TGTGCCGTGGGGGTTAGCGGGAGAGGGACCTCCTACGAGCAGTACTTC. Its protein is CAVGVSGRGTSYEQYF.

V gene TRBV5-4 combines with J gene TRBJ2-7, with 8 bases that match TRBD2. The CDR3 totals 14 residues. Trimming removed 1 base from V and 4 bases from J; junction bases left unmatched: 4. Germline loops: CDR1 SGHNT, CDR2 YYREEE (reference sequence). CDR3 nucleotides: TGTGCCAGCAGCTTGCAGACTAGCGAGTACGAGCAGTACTTC. It codes for CASSLQTSEYEQYF.